This T cell receptor (beta chain) stems from a study of T-cell reconstitution after alpha-beta-depleted transplantation in children. V gave up 0 bases and J gave up 5 bases, with 14 bases separating them. Looked up from germline, CDR1 is KGHSH and CDR2 is LQKENI. CDR3 size: 15 residues. This clonotype showed up just a few times. Its antigen is still unknown. Construction of the TCRbeta library involved unique molecular identifiers. Each CDR3 protein gets one entry after TCRdb re-called the PCR reads with MiXCR. The sample contains 530,000 or so distinct CDR3 sequences, 27% of which appear only once. General study points: After transplant, at about two months, alpha-beta T cells were reportedly derived from several hundred expanded graft clones. T-cell numbers and diversity one year post-transplant derived largely from freshly generated T cells. Surviving recipient T cells and thymic progenitors accounted for the high day-60 TCRbeta diversity observed in some patients.

This TCR was sampled from a boy younger than two with Wiskott-Aldrich syndrome, due to receive a stem cell transplant. The genes are TRBV18 and TRBJ2-7; no clear D gene. Sequencing was performed on PBMCs, taken before TCRalphabeta/CD19-depleted stem cell transplant. The CDR3 loop reads CASSPPFYIPDEQYF. The CDR3 bases are TGTGCCAGCTCACCACCGTTTTACATCCCTGACGAGCAGTACTTC.